This TCR beta chain was sequenced in a study of regulatory T cells in long-lasting Graves disease (dated by TCRdb to the early 2020s). With regard to the full study: In the newly diagnosed Graves' disease group, patients had been taking antithyroid drugs for less than 3 months. The study was conducted in China and was registered as a clinical trial. Persistent Graves' disease patients were compared with newly diagnosed Graves' disease patients by peripheral blood TCR sequencing and RNA sequencing. TCR sequencing covered approximately 13 persistent and approximately 20 newly diagnosed Graves' disease patients, 33 samples in total.

This clonotype was seen many times. Its antigen target is currently unknown. There are no base qualities to consult, and no much larger clone falls within one base. The paper's findings and limits, for the study overall: Because the primary lesion, thyroid tissue, could not be accessed, the study looked at peripheral blood alone. Compared with newly diagnosed patients, persistent Graves' disease patients had lower TCR Shannon entropy and fewer highly expanded clones, which suggests clonal expansion. Patients with persistent disease shared more public clonotypes (approximately 2,500) than newly diagnosed patients did (nearly 1,000). TRBV28, TRBJ1-2 and TRBJ2-5 were preferentially used in persistent disease, while TRBV20-1 and TRBJ2-1 were favored in newly diagnosed disease. The small sample size was acknowledged by the authors as a limitation that may reduce accuracy. Only the TCR beta chain was sequenced and analyzed.

Via the germline V gene, CDR1 is MDHEN and CDR2 SYDVKM. The CDR3 starts with the cysteine, ends with the phenylalanine, and has 14 residues. CDR3 DNA is the only sequence kept; it has 42 bases, read in frame from the first base. Trimming accounts for 6 bases at V and 2 bases at J, while the number of junction bases matched to no gene is 6. Library generation was performed with multiplex PCR. Sequencing used an Illumina HiSeq 4000. CDR3 regions were amplified by Arm-PCR with iRepertoire HTBI primers to construct TCR beta libraries. PCR products were gel purified before sequencing. The study's processing was this. Across samples, roughly 60 TRBV and 14 TRBJ segments were identified and used for gene usage analysis of CDR3 amino acid clonotypes. COPE and FqMerger were used to merge filtered high-quality paired reads into contigs. BLAST was used to align contigs to the IMGT TRBV, TRBD and TRBJ reference genes, and CDR3 was defined following IMGT. Highly expanded clones were defined as clonotypes with a frequency above 0.1%. Shannon entropy served as the measure of repertoire diversity, while the Gini coefficient captured V-J evenness. Public clonotypes were defined as clonotypes shared by more than one individual. TCRdb reworked the public reads: Q25 trimming with fastp, MiXCR clone assembly, productive beta chains retained. Each CDR3 protein gets just one entry, which takes the most common genes and DNA from the rows behind it. What appears here as the V and J calls and clone size reflects TCRdb's work, not the paper's. The sample contains under 500,000 distinct CDR3 sequences, about a sixth of them found a single time. Roughly 10% of the sample is taken by the ten largest.

Reading the label with the study, this specimen's time point is: newly diagnosed GD, antithyroid drugs for less than 3 months. RNA was extracted from PBMCs in TRIzol for both TCR sequencing and RNA sequencing. The diagnosis of Graves' disease was made according to American Thyroid Association guidelines. Patients for the study were recruited at an endocrinology department in Xi'an, China. Each patient gave 7 to 9.5 milliliters of peripheral blood, collected in an EDTA anticoagulant tube. Ficoll Paque Plus density gradient separation was used to isolate PBMCs, and no further T cell sorting was performed. An Agilent 2100 Bioanalyzer and agarose gel were used to check RNA quality, while a NanoDrop 2000 measured RNA concentration. These same records also appear under a second study, on T cells in Graves' hyperthyroidism and ophthalmopathy. In that second paper, the authors write: Stable Graves' hyperthyroidism was defined as the absence of progression to ophthalmopathy over 18 months of follow-up. Hyperthyroidism patients were aged 18 to 65 years and newly diagnosed, with disease duration of less than 2 months. The study excluded patients with uncontrolled infections, other autoimmune diseases, pregnancy or lactation. Diagnoses relied on clinical symptoms, serum thyroxine and TRAb, thyroid ultrasound and orbital computed tomography. A first-round RT-PCR of the TCR CDR3 used the HTBI primer set with the Qiagen OneStep RT-PCR kit. Blood samples also contained most of the expanded thyroid clonotypes (frequency above 0.001), which suggests that blood repertoires may reflect thyroid immune responses. Ophthalmopathy was separated from stable hyperthyroidism by a 13 V-J signature model, with 85% to 90% sensitivity and just over 81% specificity obtained in cross-validation and 80%/75% obtained in testing. In validation, the model predicted progression to ophthalmopathy with approximately 69% sensitivity and around 72% specificity, a median of approximately 6.7 months before onset. TCR V-J signatures able to tell the groups apart were searched for in a discovery cohort of approximately 95 patients, of whom under 45 had Graves' ophthalmopathy and about 60 had stable Graves' hyperthyroidism. Prospective prediction of ophthalmopathy was tested in an independent validation cohort of 18 to 20 hyperthyroidism patients and 15 to 17 patients who later progressed to ophthalmopathy. The roughly 100 discovery patients were randomly divided into training and test sets at a 7:3 ratio. In roughly six Graves' hyperthyroidism patients, the study also compared T-cell repertoires from thyroid tissue with T-cell repertoires from blood. After blood sampling, hyperthyroidism patients were treated with methimazole at a starting dose of 30 mg daily, and ophthalmopathy patients were treated with high-dose intravenous methylprednisolone. Libraries were constructed in a second round of multiplex PCR, after which size selection and purification were performed. Sequencing of the libraries was done on an Illumina HiSeq2000 using paired-end 100 bp reads. SOAPnuke was used to process the raw data, removing reads that contained adapters or uncalled bases, had a mean Phred below 15, or lacked an exact match to the constant primer or identifier. High-quality paired reads were merged using COPE v1.2.5, and each unique nucleotide sequence was defined as a clonotype. MiTCR v1.1 was used to align clonotypes to the IMGT TRBV, TRBD and TRBJ reference segments. The analysis was restricted to V-J combinations with a frequency above 0.0001, which together covered over 99% of the repertoires. The TCS score was defined as F50 (clonal expansion) divided by E x V (chaos), with BLOSUM62-based TCRdist calculated between CDR3 peptides within each V-J. Welch's t-statistics and random forest reduced 450 to 600 V-J features to some 14, which were used in a naive Bayes classifier (R e1071). Sample size was not statistically predetermined, and investigators were not blinded to group allocation. The paper describes TCR Vbeta CDR3 sequencing of around 130 peripheral blood samples, made up of 43 ophthalmopathy patients, approximately 73 hyperthyroidism patients and 17 progressor patients.

Recombination linked TRBV28 to TRBJ1-2; TRBD1 fits 7 bases in the junction. This receptor was taken from a woman between 25 and 40 years old with Graves disease. Donor details come from another sample of the same person, matched by shared clones. The specimen comprised peripheral blood mononuclear cells (PBMCs), sampled at new diagnosis, from a patient treated with antithyroid drugs. CDR3 loop: CASRATGSNYGYTF. The base sequence is TGTGCCAGCAGGGCGACAGGGTCCAACTATGGCTACACCTTC.